Given below is one TCR beta chain in context. The source of the sample is a study of shared clonotypes between healthy human individuals. Turning to the study itself: The composition of the donors was a couple of women and three men aged 18 to 49. CD4 naive and CD4 memory each took three plates per donor, while CD8 naive took two and CD8 memory one.

All donors were healthy HIV-negative adults lacking recent acute infections or vaccinations. The repertoire was sequenced with immunoSEQ multiplex PCR; TCRdb's copy has only in-frame clones and lacks some. The data hold approximately 1,500,000 clones, with 95% to 97% observed a single time. This CDR3 has 16 residues. Trimming cost V 0 bases and J 4 bases; bases outside gene matches: 5. Germline CDR1 and CDR2: MGHRA and YSYEKL. The sequence was obtained from a man younger than 40 in good health. The chain is built from TRBV4-1 and TRBJ2-1; the match to TRBD2 covers 8 bases. Sequences were obtained from naive CD4+ T cells sorted from blood. Subset given: CD45RA+ positively selected. Written as DNA, the CDR3 is TGCGCCAGCAGCCAAGATCCAGCGGGGGAGTACAATGAGCAGTTCTTC. Protein product: CASSQDPAGEYNEQFF.